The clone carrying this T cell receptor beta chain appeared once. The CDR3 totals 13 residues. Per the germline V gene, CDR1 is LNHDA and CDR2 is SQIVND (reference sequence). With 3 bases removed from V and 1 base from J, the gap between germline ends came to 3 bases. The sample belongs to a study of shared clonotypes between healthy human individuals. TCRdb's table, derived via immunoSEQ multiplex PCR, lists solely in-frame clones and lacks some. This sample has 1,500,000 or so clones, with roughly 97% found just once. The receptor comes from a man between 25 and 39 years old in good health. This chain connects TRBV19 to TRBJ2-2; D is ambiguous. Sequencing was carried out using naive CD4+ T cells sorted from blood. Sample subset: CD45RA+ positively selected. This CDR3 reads CASSIMNTGELFF. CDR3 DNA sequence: TGTGCCAGTAGTATCATGAACACCGGGGAGCTGTTTTTT.